The 16 T cell receptor beta chains given below trace back to one sample, sequenced in a study of blood T cell repertoires in COVID-19. The data were produced by immunoSEQ multiplex PCR, yet TCRdb's version contains in-frame clones alone and is incomplete. The sample has about 100,000 clones, roughly 79% seen once; the top ten hold 9% to 13%. The sample consisted of peripheral blood. The receptor source for this set is a woman in her seventies with acute or convalescent COVID-19.

This rearrangement joins TRBV3-1 (or the pseudogene TRBV3-2) to TRBJ2-5; D ambiguous. The V end was cut by 7 bases, the J end by 2 bases, with 11 bases between. In germline, CDR1 is LGHDT, CDR2 YNNKEL (reference sequence). The CDR3 spans 13 residues. The CDR3 DNA reads as TGTGCCAGCATGGTCGGCGGTCAAGAGACCCAGTACTTC. This sequence encodes CASMVGGQETQYF.

The chain joins TRBV24-1 to TRBJ2-5; D unclear. The CDR3 has 14 residues. Germline V gene sequence: CDR1 KGHDR, CDR2 SFDVKD. The V gene lost 4 bases and the J gene lost 0 bases, with 8 bases spanning the gap. CDR3 loop: CATSEGGDQETQYF. The CDR3 DNA follows: TGTGCCACCAGTGAAGGCGGAGACCAAGAGACCCAGTACTTC.

This clone came up many times. The gene calls are TRBV29-1 and TRBJ1-1; D not resolved. Per the germline V gene, CDR1 is SQVTM and CDR2 is ANQGSEA. The CDR3 sequence is 12 residues long. V lost 7 bases to trimming and J lost 0 bases, with 9 bases between them. The CDR3 coding sequence is TGCAGCGCGAGCATACTGAACACTGAAGCTTTCTTT. This encodes CSASILNTEAFF. The full variable domain, its missing parts supplied by reference TRBV29-1 and TRBJ1-1, is SAVISQKPSRDICQRGTSLTIQCQVDSQVTMMFWYRQQPGQSLTLIATANQGSEATYESGFVIDKFPISRPNLTFSTLTVSNMSPEDSSIYLCSASILNTEAFFGQGTRLTVV.

This chain uses TRBV5-5 with TRBJ2-5; 11 bases are shared with TRBD1. Germline V gives CDR1 SGHKS, CDR2 YYEKEE (reference sequence). V gave up 4 bases and J gave up 5 bases; unmatched junction bases: 10. The CDR3 runs to 16 residues. CDR3 in amino acids: CASSRAGQGARETQYF. In DNA form, the CDR3 reads TGTGCCAGCAGCAGAGCTGGACAGGGGGCGAGGGAGACCCAGTACTTC.

The genes are TRBV5-8 and TRBJ2-7, with D perhaps TRBD1 (7 bases). CDR3 length: 14 amino acids. The V end lost 5 bases, the J end lost 0 bases, and 12 bases lay between the germline ends. The germline CDR1 and CDR2 sequences are SGHTS and YDEGEE. CDR3 DNA sequence: TGTGCCAGCAGGGGGGGACAGTCCTCCTACGAGCAGTACGTC. Residues: CASRGGQSSYEQYV.

The chain joins TRBV6-5 to TRBJ2-2, with 9 positions matching TRBD1. In germline, CDR1 is MNHEY, CDR2 SVGAGI. Losses at the gene ends were 6 bases for V and 7 bases for J; bases not matched to a gene: 6. The length of the CDR3 is 14 residues. The CDR3 DNA reads as TGTGCCAGCAGAGGGACAGGGTTTGTCGGGGAGCTGTTTTTT. Its protein is CASRGTGFVGELFF.

The V gene is TRBV3-1 (or the pseudogene TRBV3-2), the J gene TRBJ1-1; the D gene is possibly TRBD1 (5 bases). Germline values: CDR1 LGHDT, CDR2 YNNKEL (reference sequence). V shed 1 base and J shed 5 bases, with 11 bases lying between them. The CDR3 has 14 residues. The CDR3 protein is CASSQVQGGTEAFF. Written as DNA, the CDR3 is TGTGCCAGCAGCCAAGTGCAGGGTGGTACTGAAGCTTTCTTT.

This clone was observed a few times. This chain uses TRBV5-1 with TRBJ1-6, with TRBD1 identical over 7 bases. The germline V gene has CDR1 SGHRS and CDR2 YFSETQ. This CDR3 is built from 13 residues. The ends lost 7 bases at V and 7 bases at J; junction bases unmatched: 5. CDR3 nucleotide sequence: TGCGCCAGCTCGCGGGACAGCAATTCACCCCTCCACTTT. This sequence encodes CASSRDSNSPLHF.

The chain couples TRBV19 to TRBJ2-7, with 9 bases matching TRBD1. Germline assignment: CDR1 LNHDA and CDR2 SQIVND (reference sequence). This CDR3 contains 17 residues. The ends lost 5 bases at V and 1 base at J; junction bases unmatched: 12. The CDR3 DNA sequence: TGTGCCAGTAGTCTCTCCGGGACAGGGTGGGGGTCCTACGAGCAGTACTTC. As protein: CASSLSGTGWGSYEQYF. The full variable domain, in which reference TRBV19 and TRBJ2-7 provide the parts outside the CDR3, is DGGITQSPKYLFRKEGQNVTLSCEQNLNHDAMYWYRQDPGQGLRLIYYSQIVNDFQKGDIAEGYSVSREKKESFPLTVTSAQKNPTAFYLCASSLSGTGWGSYEQYFGPGTRLTVT.

There are a few counts of this clone. The chain couples TRBV2 to TRBJ2-5, with TRBD2 identical over 8 bases. There are 14 residues in the CDR3. With 6 bases clipped from V and 5 bases from J, the junction kept 8 bases outside the gene matches. Germline CDR1 is SNHLY and CDR2 is FYNNEI. CDR3 DNA: TGTGCCAGCAGCGGAGGACTAGCAGGGGAGACCCAGTACTTC. Translating it yields CASSGGLAGETQYF.

This rearrangement joins TRBV20-1 to TRBJ1-1, with a tentative D call TRBD1 (5 bases). The CDR3 length is 13 residues. Germline V gene sequence: CDR1 DFQATT, CDR2 SNEGSKA (reference sequence). Between the trimmed V and J ends, which lost 3 bases and 1 base, there was a span of 9 bases. DNA for the CDR3: TGCAGTGCTAGTGGGCAGGGGAACACTGAAGCTTTCTTT. Encoded protein: CSASGQGNTEAFF.

The chain combines TRBV3-1 (or the pseudogene TRBV3-2) with TRBJ2-5; 7 bases are shared with TRBD1. J lost 7 bases, V lost 3 bases, and 8 bases had no gene match. CDR1 and CDR2 from the germline V gene are LGHDT and YNNKEL (reference sequence). This CDR3 region has 14 residues. CDR3 sequence reads: CASSQGTVWGTQYF. The CDR3 DNA reads as TGTGCCAGCAGCCAGGGGACAGTTTGGGGGACCCAGTACTTC.

Concerning this clone itself: The junction differs from germline at one of its ends, possibly a read error. The V and J genes are TRBV11-2 and TRBJ2-4; the D gene is possibly TRBD2 (6 bases). The CDR3 length is 13 residues. In germline, CDR1 is SGHAT, CDR2 FQNNGV. CDR3 residues: CASSLGPTGLHCF. CDR3 coding DNA: TGTGCCAGCAGCTTAGGACCTACGGGACTCCACTGCTTC.

The chain combines TRBV5-1 with TRBJ2-5, with D perhaps matching TRBD2 (5 bases). Germline V gene data show CDR1 as SGHRS and CDR2 as YFSETQ. The CDR3 totals 14 residues. The V and J ends lost 0 bases and 4 bases respectively, with 10 bases between them. CDR3 in DNA: TGCGCCAGCAGCTTGGCCGGGGTGGGAGAGACCCAGTACTTC. Amino acids: CASSLAGVGETQYF. Supplemented by reference TRBV5-1 and TRBJ2-5, the full variable domain reads KAGVTQTPRYLIKTRGQQVTLSCSPISGHRSVSWYQQTPGQGLQFLFEYFSETQRNKGNFPGRFSGRQFSNSRSEMNVSTLELGDSALYLCASSLAGVGETQYFGPGTRLLVL.

V usage is TRBV3-1 (or the pseudogene TRBV3-2) and J usage is TRBJ2-2; D is unclear. The germline V gene encodes CDR1 LGHDT and CDR2 YNNKEL (reference sequence). The CDR3 spans 12 residues. Trimming took off 4 bases at V and 5 bases at J, with 5 bases between the two ends. The CDR3 nucleotides are TGTGCCAGCAGCCGTTCAACCGGGGAGCTGTTTTTT. It specifies CASSRSTGELFF.

The V and J genes are TRBV5-1 and TRBJ2-3; a weak D match, TRBD1 (6 bases). The germline gives CDR1 SGHRS, CDR2 YFSETQ. Trimming pared 8 bases from V and 3 bases from J, leaving 16 bases between. The CDR3 has 14 residues. The CDR3 is CASKQGSETDTQYF. The CDR3 DNA follows: TGCGCCAGTAAGCAGGGGTCGGAGACAGATACGCAGTATTTT. The full variable domain, completed using reference TRBV5-1 and TRBJ2-3, is KAGVTQTPRYLIKTRGQQVTLSCSPISGHRSVSWYQQTPGQGLQFLFEYFSETQRNKGNFPGRFSGRQFSNSRSEMNVSTLELGDSALYLCASKQGSETDTQYFGPGTRLTVL.